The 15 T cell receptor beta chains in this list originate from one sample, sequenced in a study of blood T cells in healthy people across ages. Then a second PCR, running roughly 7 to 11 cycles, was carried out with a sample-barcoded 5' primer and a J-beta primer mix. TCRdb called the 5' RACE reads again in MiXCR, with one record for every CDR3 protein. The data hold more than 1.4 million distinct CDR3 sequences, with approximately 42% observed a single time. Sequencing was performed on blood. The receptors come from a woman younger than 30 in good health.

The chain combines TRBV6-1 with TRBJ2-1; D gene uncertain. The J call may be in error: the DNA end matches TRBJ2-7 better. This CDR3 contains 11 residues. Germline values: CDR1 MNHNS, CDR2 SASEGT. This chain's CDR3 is CASSERNEQYF. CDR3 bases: TGTGCCAGCAGTGAGCGAAATGAGCAGTACTTC.

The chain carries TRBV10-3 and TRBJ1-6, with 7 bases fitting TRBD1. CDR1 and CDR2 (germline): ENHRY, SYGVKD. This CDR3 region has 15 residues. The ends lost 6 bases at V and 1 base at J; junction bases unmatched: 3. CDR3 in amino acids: CAIRDRDSYNSPLHF. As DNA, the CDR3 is TGTGCCATCAGAGACAGGGATTCCTATAATTCACCCCTCCACTTT.

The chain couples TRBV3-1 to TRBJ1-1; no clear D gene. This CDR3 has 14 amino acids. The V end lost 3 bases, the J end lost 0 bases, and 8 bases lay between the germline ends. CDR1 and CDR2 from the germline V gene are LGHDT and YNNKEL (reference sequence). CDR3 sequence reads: CASSQAAVNTEAFF. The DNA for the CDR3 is TGTGCCAGCAGCCAGGCCGCGGTGAACACTGAAGCTTTCTTT. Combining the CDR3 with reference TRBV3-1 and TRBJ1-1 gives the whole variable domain DTAVSQTPKYLVTQMGNDKSIKCEQNLGHDTMYWYKQDSKKFLKIMFSYNNKELIINETVPNRFSPKSPDKAHLNLHINSLELGDSAVYFCASSQAAVNTEAFFGQGTRLTVV.

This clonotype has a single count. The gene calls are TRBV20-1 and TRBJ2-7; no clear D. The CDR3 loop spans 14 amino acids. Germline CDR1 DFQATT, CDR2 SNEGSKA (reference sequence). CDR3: CSSRRQSNSYEQYF. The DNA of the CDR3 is TGCAGCTCACGTCGGCAGTCAAACTCCTACGAGCAGTACTTC.

CDR3 protein: CASSKGGRGRDTQYF. The CDR3 nucleotides read TGTGCCAGCAGCAAAGGGGGCAGGGGGCGAGATACGCAGTATTTT. J is TRBJ2-3 and V is TRBV21-1; TRBD1, as called in the table, went unchecked against the DNA. TRBV21-1 is classified as a pseudogene. This CDR3 is 15 amino acids long.

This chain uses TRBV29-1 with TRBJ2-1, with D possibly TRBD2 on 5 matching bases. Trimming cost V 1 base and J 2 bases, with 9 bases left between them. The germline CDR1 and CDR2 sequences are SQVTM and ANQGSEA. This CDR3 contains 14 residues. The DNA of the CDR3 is TGCAGCGTTGAAGGCATACTAGCCTACAATGAGCAGTTCTTC. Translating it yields CSVEGILAYNEQFF.

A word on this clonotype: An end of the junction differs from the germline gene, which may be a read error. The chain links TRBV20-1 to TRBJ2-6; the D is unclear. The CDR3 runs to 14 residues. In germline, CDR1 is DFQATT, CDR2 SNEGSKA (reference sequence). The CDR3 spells CSARLNSRANVLTF. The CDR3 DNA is TGCAGTGCCAGACTGAACTCTAGGGCCAACGTCCTGACTTTC.

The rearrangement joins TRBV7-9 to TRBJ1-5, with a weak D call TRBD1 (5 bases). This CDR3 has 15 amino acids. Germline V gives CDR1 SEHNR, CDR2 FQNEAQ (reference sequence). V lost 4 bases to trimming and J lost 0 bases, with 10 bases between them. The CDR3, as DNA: TGTGCCAGCAGCTCGGACACGGATAGCAATCAGCCCCAGCATTTT. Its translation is CASSSDTDSNQPQHF.

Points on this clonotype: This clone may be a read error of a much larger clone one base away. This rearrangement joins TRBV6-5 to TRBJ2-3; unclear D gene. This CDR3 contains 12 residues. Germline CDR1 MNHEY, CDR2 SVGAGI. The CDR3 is CTSSYFGDTQYF. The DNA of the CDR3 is TGTACCAGCAGTTACTTTGGAGATACGCAGTATTTT.

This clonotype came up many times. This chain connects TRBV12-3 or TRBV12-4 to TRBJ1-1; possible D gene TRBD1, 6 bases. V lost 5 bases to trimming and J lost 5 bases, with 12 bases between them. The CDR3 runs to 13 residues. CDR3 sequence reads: CASSVQGRTEAFF. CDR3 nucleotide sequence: TGTGCCAGCAGTGTACAGGGTAGGACTGAAGCTTTCTTT.

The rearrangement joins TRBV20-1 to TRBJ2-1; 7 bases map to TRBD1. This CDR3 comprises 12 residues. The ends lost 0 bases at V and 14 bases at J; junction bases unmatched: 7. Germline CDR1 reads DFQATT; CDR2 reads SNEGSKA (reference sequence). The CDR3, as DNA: TGCAGTGCTAGAGAGACAGGGTGGGTGAAGTTCTTC. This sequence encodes CSARETGWVKFF.

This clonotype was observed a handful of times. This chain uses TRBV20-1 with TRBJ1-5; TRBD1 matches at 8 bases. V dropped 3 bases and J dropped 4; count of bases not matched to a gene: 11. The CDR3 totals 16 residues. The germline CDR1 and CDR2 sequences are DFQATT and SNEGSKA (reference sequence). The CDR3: CSARGLTGVLNQPQHF. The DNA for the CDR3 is TGCAGTGCTAGGGGCCTGACAGGGGTCCTTAATCAGCCCCAGCATTTT.

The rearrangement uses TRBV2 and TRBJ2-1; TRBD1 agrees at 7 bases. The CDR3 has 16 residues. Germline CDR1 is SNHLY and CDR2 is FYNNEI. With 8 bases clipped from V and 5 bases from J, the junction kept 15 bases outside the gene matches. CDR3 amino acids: CASSRGGANMNNEQFF. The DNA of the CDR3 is TGTGCCAGCTCCCGAGGGGGCGCGAACATGAACAATGAGCAGTTCTTC.

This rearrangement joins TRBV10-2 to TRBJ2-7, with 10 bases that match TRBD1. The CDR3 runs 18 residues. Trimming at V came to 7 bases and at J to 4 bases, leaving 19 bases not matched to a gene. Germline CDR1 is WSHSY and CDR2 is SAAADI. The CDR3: CASNRDRGPGNGTYEQYF. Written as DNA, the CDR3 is TGCGCCAGCAACCGAGACAGGGGGCCAGGCAACGGGACTTACGAGCAGTACTTC.

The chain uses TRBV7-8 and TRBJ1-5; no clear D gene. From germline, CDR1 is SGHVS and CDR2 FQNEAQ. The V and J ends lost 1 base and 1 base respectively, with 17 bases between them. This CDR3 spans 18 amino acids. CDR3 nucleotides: TGTGCCAGCAGCTTAGTTTCGGCGGAAGGAAAGAGCAATCAGCCCCAGCATTTT. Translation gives CASSLVSAEGKSNQPQHF.